The T cell receptor beta chain described here comes from a study of cytomegalovirus exposure and HLA in healthy donors. In the study overall: Earlier results showed roughly 120 million unique TCR beta sequences derived from about 179 million T cells.

The study's findings and limits: Previously analyzed data showed that most TCR beta V segments were productive at a frequency of about 87% or about 30%. The authors later found most CMV-associated TCR beta chains appeared HLA-restricted. In a later analysis, across HLA loci, associated TCR counts were highest for DRB1, lowest for HLA-C.

A word on this clone: Its antigen is not known.

Primers included in the PCR were 60 Vbeta and 13 Jbeta primers. The repertoire was sequenced with immunoSEQ multiplex PCR; TCRdb's copy has only in-frame clones and lacks some. Seen here are 90,000 to 120,000 clones, roughly 82% observed once, and the top ten hold less than 3.5%. CDR1 is SGHRS, CDR2 YFSETQ, per germline. Trimming at V came to 7 bases and at J to 0 bases, leaving 11 bases not matched to a gene. CDR3 length: 18 residues. Source material: PBMCs. This TCR was recovered from a young man in good health and CMV-seropositive. The chain combines TRBV5-1 with TRBJ2-1; 12 bases are a match to TRBD2. CDR3 amino acids: CASETGLAGESSYNEQFF. CDR3 nucleotide sequence: TGCGCCAGCGAAACGGGACTAGCGGGTGAGAGCTCCTACAATGAGCAGTTCTTC.